The next 21 T cell receptor beta chains were all read from a single sample in a study of blood T cell repertoires in COVID-19. Libraries were prepared by immunoSEQ multiplex PCR; TCRdb keeps only in-frame clonotypes and omits some of them. The table includes tens of thousands of clones, 87% detected once. The source material was peripheral blood. These receptors all come from a man aged 40-50 years with COVID-19, enrolled during active disease.

V usage is TRBV5-1 and J usage is TRBJ1-4; 10 nucleotides align to TRBD1. The trim removed 4 bases at V and 5 bases at J, leaving 2 bases unmatched. The CDR3 extends over 14 amino acids. Germline CDR1 SGHRS, CDR2 YFSETQ. CDR3 region: CASSLTGGNEKLFF. The CDR3 DNA sequence: TGCGCCAGCAGCCTGACAGGGGGCAATGAAAAACTGTTTTTT.

This chain uses TRBV30 with TRBJ1-1; tentative D call: TRBD1 (6 bases). The CDR3 has 14 amino acids. Germline CDR1 GTSNPN, CDR2 SVGIG (reference sequence). Trimming removed 3 bases at V and 1 base at J, with 12 bases between. CDR3 sequence: CAWREDSRNTEAFF. DNA for the CDR3: TGTGCCTGGAGGGAGGACAGCCGGAACACTGAAGCTTTCTTT.

The gene calls are TRBV6-1 and TRBJ1-2; the match to TRBD1 covers 8 bases. The V gene end was trimmed by 3 bases and the J gene end by 4 bases; junction bases not matched to a gene: 13. This CDR3 has 17 residues. Germline V gene lookup returns CDR1 MNHNS and CDR2 SASEGT. CDR3 DNA sequence: TGTGCCAGCAGTGAGCTGATGGACAGGGCCTCCGGCTATGGCTACACCTTC. This sequence encodes CASSELMDRASGYGYTF.

The rearrangement joins TRBV6-5 to TRBJ2-2, with TRBD1 matching 7 bases. Germline CDR1 reads MNHEY; CDR2 reads SVGAGI. The CDR3 extends over 14 amino acids. After removal of 10 bases from V and 3 bases from J, the junction contained 8 bases not matched to a gene. CDR3 sequence: CATDRDTDTGELFF. Written as DNA, the CDR3 is TGTGCCACAGACAGGGATACGGACACCGGGGAGCTGTTTTTT.

This clone was counted a single time. The chain employs TRBV10-3 and TRBJ1-1; the D gene is possibly TRBD1 (6 bases). Germline V CDR1 and CDR2: ENHRY, SYGVKD. The CDR3 is 13 residues long. The V gene lost 6 bases and the J gene lost 4 bases, with 12 bases spanning the gap. In nucleotides, the CDR3 is TGTGCCATCAGACCCCAGGGGAGCACTGAAGCTTTCTTT. It yields the protein CAIRPQGSTEAFF.

This clone was counted once. The chain employs TRBV5-1 and TRBJ2-3; D not certain. Per germline, CDR1 SGHRS and CDR2 YFSETQ. CDR3 size: 14 residues. V was cut by 5 bases and J by 0 bases, with 10 bases left in between. The CDR3 coding sequence is TGCGCCAGCAGTCTCGGTCTAAGCACAGATACGCAGTATTTT. This encodes CASSLGLSTDTQYF.

The table lists this clone with a count of one. The CDR3 sequence: CASIQGRLGTEAFF. For the CDR3, the DNA is TGTGCCAGCATACAGGGGAGGTTGGGCACTGAAGCTTTCTTT. This chain uses TRBV2 with TRBJ1-1; TRBD1 agrees at 7 bases. Germline CDR1 is SNHLY and CDR2 is FYNNEI. The CDR3 sequence is 14 residues long. The V segment lost 7 bases and the J segment 4 bases; nucleotides outside the gene matches: 9. Full variable domain (remainder filled in from reference TRBV2 and TRBJ1-1): EPEVTQTPSHQVTQMGQEVILRCVPISNHLYFYWYRQILGQKVEFLVSFYNNEISEKSEIFDDQFSVERPDGSNFTLKIRSTKLEDSAMYFCASIQGRLGTEAFFGQGTRLTVV.

The chain couples TRBV19 to TRBJ2-5; 10 positions match TRBD1. The CDR3 covers 16 residues. J lost 2 bases, V lost 5 bases, and 8 bases had no gene match. The germline CDR1 and CDR2 sequences are LNHDA and SQIVND (reference sequence). The CDR3 loop reads CASSPGDRGGQETQYF. The CDR3 DNA is TGTGCCAGTAGTCCGGGGGACAGGGGCGGGCAAGAGACCCAGTACTTC.

The genes are TRBV27 and TRBJ1-5, with TRBD1 as a possible D gene (6 bases). V dropped 0 bases and J dropped 0 bases, with 12 bases sitting between them. The CDR3 covers 17 residues. CDR1 is MNHEY and CDR2 is SMNVEV in the germline V gene (reference sequence). CDR3 coding DNA: TGTGCCAGCAGTTTATCCTTCCGACAGGATAGCAATCAGCCCCAGCATTTT. Amino acid sequence: CASSLSFRQDSNQPQHF.

The count of this clone is one. The chain couples TRBV6-5 to TRBJ1-2; D call uncertain. The CDR3 is made up of 14 amino acids. Germline CDR1 reads MNHEY; CDR2 reads SVGAGI. V was trimmed by 10 bases and J by 0 bases, leaving 15 bases between them. CDR3 loop: CATRRDLTNYGYTF. The DNA for the CDR3 is TGTGCCACCCGGCGGGATTTGACTAACTATGGCTACACCTTC.

The chain links TRBV7-9 to TRBJ2-1; TRBD2 agrees at 8 bases. Germline V gene lookup returns CDR1 SEHNR and CDR2 FQNEAQ (reference sequence). The V gene end was trimmed by 1 base and the J gene end by 1 base; junction bases not matched to a gene: 12. The CDR3 totals 19 residues. CDR3 sequence: CASSLVWQGTSGSYNEQFF. The CDR3 DNA follows: TGTGCCAGCAGCTTAGTATGGCAGGGAACTAGCGGATCCTACAATGAGCAGTTCTTC.

J is TRBJ1-3 and V is TRBV10-1, with a tentative D call TRBD1 (6 bases). V lost 5 bases, J lost 5 bases, and 13 bases lay in between. The CDR3 sequence is 14 residues long. Per germline, CDR1 WNHNN and CDR2 SYGVQD (reference sequence). The CDR3 is CASSSTGTRNTIYF. The CDR3 DNA is TGCGCCAGCAGTTCGACAGGAACAAGAAACACCATATATTTT.

The genes are TRBV7-6 and TRBJ2-7; TRBD1 matches at 9 bases. V trimming: 5 bases; J trimming: 4 bases; junction bases outside the gene matches: 9. Germline lookup yields CDR1 SGHVS and CDR2 FNYEAQ. The CDR3 length is 15 residues. The CDR3 sequence: CASSHRTGEGYEQYF. The CDR3 DNA sequence: TGTGCCAGCAGCCATAGGACAGGGGAAGGGTACGAGCAGTACTTC.

The chain couples TRBV5-6 to TRBJ2-2; D remains ambiguous. In germline, CDR1 is SGHDT, CDR2 YYEEEE. The ends were cut back, 4 bases at V and 4 bases at J, with 5 bases in the middle. The CDR3 length is 12 residues. The CDR3 reads CASSPGTGELFF. The CDR3 bases are TGTGCCAGCAGCCCAGGCACCGGGGAGCTGTTTTTT.

The genes are TRBV19 and TRBJ1-1; D is perhaps TRBD1 (5 bases). CDR1 LNHDA and CDR2 SQIVND come from the germline V gene (reference sequence). V lost 8 bases and J 0 bases, leaving 19 bases between the germline ends. This CDR3 region has 16 residues. The CDR3, as DNA: TGTGCCAGTGGGGATCGTAGGGGCAGCATGAACACTGAAGCTTTCTTT. Translated, it gives CASGDRRGSMNTEAFF.

This sequence joins TRBV6-5 and TRBJ2-7, with 12 bases identical to TRBD2. The germline gives CDR1 MNHEY, CDR2 SVGAGI. The CDR3 sequence is 15 residues long. Trimming removed 4 bases from V and 3 bases from J; junction bases left unmatched: 4. CDR3 loop: CASSSLTSGGYEQYF. CDR3 coding DNA: TGTGCCAGCAGTTCTCTGACTAGCGGGGGCTACGAGCAGTACTTC.

The CDR3 spells CASSFSGNSPLHF. The CDR3 nucleotides are TGTGCCAGCAGTTTCTCCGGTAATTCACCCCTCCACTTT. The chain combines TRBV28 with TRBJ1-6; no firm D call. V dropped 3 bases and J dropped 6 bases, with 6 bases sitting between them. The CDR3 length is 13 residues. Germline CDR1 MDHEN, CDR2 SYDVKM.

This chain links TRBV18 with TRBJ1-2; 7 positions match TRBD1. The CDR3 has 13 residues. From germline, CDR1 is KGHSH and CDR2 LQKENI. Trimming removed 6 bases from V and 2 bases from J; junction bases left unmatched: 3. CDR3 bases: TGTGCCAGCTCCGGGGACAGAAACTATGGCTACACCTTC. Translated, it gives CASSGDRNYGYTF.

The chain joins TRBV10-3 to TRBJ1-1, with D perhaps TRBD1 (6 bases). CDR3 size: 14 residues. V was cut by 5 bases and J by 2 bases, with 12 bases left in between. Germline V gene lookup returns CDR1 ENHRY and CDR2 SYGVKD. The CDR3 spells CAISTTGINTEAFF. CDR3 in DNA: TGTGCCATCAGTACTACAGGGATTAACACTGAAGCTTTCTTT.

The gene calls are TRBV7-2 and TRBJ1-1; tentative D call: TRBD1 (5 bases). This CDR3 has 14 amino acids. CDR1 SGHTA and CDR2 FQGNSA come from the germline V gene. V dropped 3 bases and J dropped 5 bases, with 13 bases sitting between them. The CDR3 DNA sequence: TGTGCCAGCAGCTTGGCCCAGGGTAATACTGAAGCTTTCTTT. It encodes CASSLAQGNTEAFF.

The rearrangement links TRBV27 to TRBJ1-1, with D unresolved. The CDR3 totals 16 residues. V shed 10 bases and J shed 5 bases, with 26 bases lying between them. The germline V gene encodes CDR1 MNHEY and CDR2 SMNVEV (reference sequence). Written as DNA, the CDR3 is TGTGCCACCGGACGGAACAGCCACATCAGCGGTACTGAAGCTTTCTTT. Residues: CATGRNSHISGTEAFF.